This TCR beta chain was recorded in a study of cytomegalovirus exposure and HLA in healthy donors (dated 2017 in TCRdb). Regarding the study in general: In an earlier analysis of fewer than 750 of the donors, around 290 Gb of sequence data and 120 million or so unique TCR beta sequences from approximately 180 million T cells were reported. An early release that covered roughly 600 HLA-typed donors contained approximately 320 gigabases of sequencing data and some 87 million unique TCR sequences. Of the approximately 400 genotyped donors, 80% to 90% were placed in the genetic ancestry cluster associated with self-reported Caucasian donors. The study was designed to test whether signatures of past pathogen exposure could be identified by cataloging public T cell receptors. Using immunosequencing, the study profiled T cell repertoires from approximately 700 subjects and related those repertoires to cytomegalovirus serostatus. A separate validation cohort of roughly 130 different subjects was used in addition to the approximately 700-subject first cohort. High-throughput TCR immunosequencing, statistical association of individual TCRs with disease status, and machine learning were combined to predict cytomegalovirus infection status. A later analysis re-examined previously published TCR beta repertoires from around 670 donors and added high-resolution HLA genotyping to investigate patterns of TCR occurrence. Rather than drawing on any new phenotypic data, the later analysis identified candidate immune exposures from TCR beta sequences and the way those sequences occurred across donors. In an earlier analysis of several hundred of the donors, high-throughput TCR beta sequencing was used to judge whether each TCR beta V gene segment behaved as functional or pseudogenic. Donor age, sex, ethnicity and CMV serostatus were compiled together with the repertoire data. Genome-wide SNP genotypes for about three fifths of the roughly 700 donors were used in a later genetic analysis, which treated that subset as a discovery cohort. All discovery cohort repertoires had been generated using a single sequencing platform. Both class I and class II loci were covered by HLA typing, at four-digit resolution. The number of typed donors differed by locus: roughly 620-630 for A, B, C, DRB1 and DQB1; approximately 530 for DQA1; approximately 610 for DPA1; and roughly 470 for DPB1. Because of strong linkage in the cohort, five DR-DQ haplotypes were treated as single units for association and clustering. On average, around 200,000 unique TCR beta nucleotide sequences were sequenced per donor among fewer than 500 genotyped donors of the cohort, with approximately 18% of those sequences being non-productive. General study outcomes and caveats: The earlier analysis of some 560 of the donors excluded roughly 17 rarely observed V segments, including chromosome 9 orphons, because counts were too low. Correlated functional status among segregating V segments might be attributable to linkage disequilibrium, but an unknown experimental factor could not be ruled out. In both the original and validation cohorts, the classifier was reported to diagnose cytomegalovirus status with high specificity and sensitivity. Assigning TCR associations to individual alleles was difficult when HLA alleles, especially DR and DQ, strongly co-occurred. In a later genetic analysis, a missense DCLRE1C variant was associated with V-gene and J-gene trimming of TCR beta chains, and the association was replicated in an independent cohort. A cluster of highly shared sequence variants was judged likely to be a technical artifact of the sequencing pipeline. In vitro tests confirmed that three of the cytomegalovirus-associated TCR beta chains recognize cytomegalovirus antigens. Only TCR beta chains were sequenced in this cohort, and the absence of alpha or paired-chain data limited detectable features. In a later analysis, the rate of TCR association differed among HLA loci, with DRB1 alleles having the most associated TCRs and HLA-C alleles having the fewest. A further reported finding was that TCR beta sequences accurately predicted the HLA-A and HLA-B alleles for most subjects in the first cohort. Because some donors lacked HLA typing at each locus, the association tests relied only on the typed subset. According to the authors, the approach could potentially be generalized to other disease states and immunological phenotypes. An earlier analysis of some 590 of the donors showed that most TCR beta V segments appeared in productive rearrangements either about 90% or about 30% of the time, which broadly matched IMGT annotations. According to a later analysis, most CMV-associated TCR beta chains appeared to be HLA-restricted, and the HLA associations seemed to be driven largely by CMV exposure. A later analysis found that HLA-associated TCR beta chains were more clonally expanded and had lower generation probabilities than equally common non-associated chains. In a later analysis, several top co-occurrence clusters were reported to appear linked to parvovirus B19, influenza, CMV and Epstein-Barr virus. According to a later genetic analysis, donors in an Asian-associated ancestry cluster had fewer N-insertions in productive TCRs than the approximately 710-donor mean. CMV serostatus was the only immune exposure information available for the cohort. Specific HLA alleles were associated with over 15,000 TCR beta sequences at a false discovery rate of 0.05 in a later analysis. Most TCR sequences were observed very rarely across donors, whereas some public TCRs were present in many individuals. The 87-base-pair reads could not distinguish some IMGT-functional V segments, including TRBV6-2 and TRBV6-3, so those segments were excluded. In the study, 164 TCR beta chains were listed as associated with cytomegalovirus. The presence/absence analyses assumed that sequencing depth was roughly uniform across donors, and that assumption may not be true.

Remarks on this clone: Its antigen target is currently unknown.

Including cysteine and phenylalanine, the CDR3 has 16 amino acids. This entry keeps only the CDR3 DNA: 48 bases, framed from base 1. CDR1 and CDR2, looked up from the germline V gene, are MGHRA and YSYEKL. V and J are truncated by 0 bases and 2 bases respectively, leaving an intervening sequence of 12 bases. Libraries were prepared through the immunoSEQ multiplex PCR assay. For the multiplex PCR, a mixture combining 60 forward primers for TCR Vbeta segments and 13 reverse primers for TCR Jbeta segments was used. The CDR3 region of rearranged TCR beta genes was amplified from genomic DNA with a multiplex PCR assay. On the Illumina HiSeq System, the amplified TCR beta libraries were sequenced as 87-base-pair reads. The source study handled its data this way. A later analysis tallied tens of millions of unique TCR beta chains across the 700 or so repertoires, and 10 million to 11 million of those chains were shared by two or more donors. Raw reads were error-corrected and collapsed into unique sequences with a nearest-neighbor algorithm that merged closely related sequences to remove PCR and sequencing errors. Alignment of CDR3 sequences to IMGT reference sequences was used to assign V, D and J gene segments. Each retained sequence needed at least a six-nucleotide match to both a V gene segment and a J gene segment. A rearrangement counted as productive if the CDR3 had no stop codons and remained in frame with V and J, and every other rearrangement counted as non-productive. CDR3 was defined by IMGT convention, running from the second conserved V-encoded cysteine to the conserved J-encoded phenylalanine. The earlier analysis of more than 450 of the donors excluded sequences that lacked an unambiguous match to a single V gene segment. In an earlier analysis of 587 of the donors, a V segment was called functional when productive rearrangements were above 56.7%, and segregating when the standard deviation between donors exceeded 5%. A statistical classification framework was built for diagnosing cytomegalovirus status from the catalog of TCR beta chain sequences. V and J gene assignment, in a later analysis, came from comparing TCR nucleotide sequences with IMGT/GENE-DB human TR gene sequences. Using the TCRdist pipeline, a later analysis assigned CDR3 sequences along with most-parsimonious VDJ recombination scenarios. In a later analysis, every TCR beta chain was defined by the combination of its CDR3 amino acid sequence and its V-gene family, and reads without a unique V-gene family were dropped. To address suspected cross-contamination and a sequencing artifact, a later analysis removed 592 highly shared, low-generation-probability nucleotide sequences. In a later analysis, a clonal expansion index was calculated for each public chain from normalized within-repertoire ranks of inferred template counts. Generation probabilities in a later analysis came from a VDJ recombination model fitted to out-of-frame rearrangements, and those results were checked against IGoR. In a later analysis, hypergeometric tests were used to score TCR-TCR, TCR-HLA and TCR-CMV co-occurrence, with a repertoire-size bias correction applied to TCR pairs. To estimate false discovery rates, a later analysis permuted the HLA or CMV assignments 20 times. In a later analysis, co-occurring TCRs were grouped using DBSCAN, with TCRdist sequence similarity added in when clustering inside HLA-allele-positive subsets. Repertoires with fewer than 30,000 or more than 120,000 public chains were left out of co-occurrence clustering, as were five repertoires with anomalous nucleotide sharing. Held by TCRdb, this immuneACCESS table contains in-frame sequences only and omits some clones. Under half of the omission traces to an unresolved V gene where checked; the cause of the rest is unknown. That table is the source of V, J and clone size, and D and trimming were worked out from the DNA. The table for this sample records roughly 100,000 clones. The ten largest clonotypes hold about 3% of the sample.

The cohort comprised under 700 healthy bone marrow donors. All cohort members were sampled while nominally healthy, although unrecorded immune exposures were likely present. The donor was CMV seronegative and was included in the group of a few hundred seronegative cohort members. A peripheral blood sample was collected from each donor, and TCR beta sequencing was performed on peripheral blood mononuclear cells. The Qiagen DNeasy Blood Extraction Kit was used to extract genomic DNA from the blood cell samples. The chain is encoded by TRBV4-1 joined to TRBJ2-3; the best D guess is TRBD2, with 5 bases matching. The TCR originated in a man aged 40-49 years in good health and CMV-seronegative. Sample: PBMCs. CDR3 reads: CASSQEAQRDTDTQYF. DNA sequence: TGCGCCAGCAGCCAAGAGGCCCAGAGGGACACAGATACGCAGTATTTT.